Listed below are T cell receptor beta chains from one sample, sequenced in a study of T cell responses to AZD1222 COVID-19 vaccine. Measured with immunoSEQ multiplex PCR; TCRdb has only the in-frame clones, and not every one. The sample lists tens of thousands of clones; around 84% were seen once. The sample was peripheral blood, taken 28 days after the second AZD1222 dose. Receptor source: an adult who received the AZD1222 COVID-19 vaccine. CDR3s include the opening cysteine and the closing phenylalanine or tryptophan. Each record gives: D gene, J gene, CDR3 length, clone size, V gene, CDR3 protein, CDR3 DNA. The D gene is left open where the match is weak. Rows may omit the clone size; those that give it use once, few, many or a size class.

>-|TRBJ1-1|13|-|TRBV14
CASTSGVNTEAFF
TGTGCCAGCACCTCCGGGGTGAACACTGAAGCTTTCTTT
>-|TRBJ1-1|14|-|TRBV6-5
CASSYRTSGNKAFF
TGTGCCAGCAGTTACCGGACCTCCGGCAACAAAGCTTTCTTT
>TRBD1|TRBJ2-2|18|-|TRBV11-3
CASSLYPIGQGGTGELFF
TGTGCCAGCAGCTTATACCCCATAGGACAGGGTGGCACCGGGGAGCTGTTTTTT
>TRBD1|TRBJ1-1|15|-|TRBV5-4
CASSGTGQGNTEAFF
TGTGCCAGCAGCGGGACCGGACAGGGGAACACTGAAGCTTTCTTT
>-|TRBJ2-7|14|-|TRBV5-1
CASSLSAGPYEQYF
TGCGCCAGCAGCTTAAGCGCAGGGCCGTACGAGCAGTACTTC
>TRBD1|TRBJ1-1|14|-|TRBV28
CASSLGGGRTEAFF
TGTGCCAGCAGCCTCGGAGGGGGCAGGACTGAAGCTTTCTTT
>-|TRBJ2-7|15|-|TRBV27
CASSVGGTLPHEQYF
TGTGCCAGCAGTGTCGGGGGGACATTGCCACACGAGCAGTACTTC
>-|TRBJ2-2|16|-|TRBV6-2/TRBV6-3
CASSYSGFASAGELFF
TGTGCCAGCAGTTACTCTGGGTTTGCGTCGGCCGGGGAGCTGTTTTTT
>-|TRBJ2-7|13|-|TRBV12-3/TRBV12-4
CASSSPHTYEQYF
TGTGCCAGCAGTTCACCTCACACCTACGAGCAGTACTTC
>-|TRBJ2-7|13|-|TRBV18
CASSPPGSYEQYF
TGTGCCAGCTCACCACCGGGTTCCTACGAGCAGTACTTC
>-|TRBJ2-3|14|-|TRBV7-8
CASSLAGSADTQYF
TGTGCCAGCAGCTTAGCCGGCAGCGCAGATACGCAGTATTTT
>TRBD2|TRBJ2-7|16|-|TRBV28
CASSPLGSGARYEQYF
TGTGCCAGCAGTCCTCTGGGTAGCGGGGCCCGCTACGAGCAGTACTTC
>TRBD1|TRBJ2-7|15|-|TRBV3-1/TRBV3-2
CASRVTGGASYEQYF
TGTGCCAGCAGGGTCACAGGGGGCGCCAGTTACGAGCAGTACTTC
>-|TRBJ1-5|13|-|TRBV19
CASGARGNQPQHF
TGTGCCAGCGGGGCGCGCGGCAATCAGCCCCAGCATTTT
>-|TRBJ2-3|16|-|TRBV28
CASSLLTSTGTDTQYF
TGTGCCAGCAGTTTACTCACGTCCACAGGGACAGATACGCAGTATTTT
>TRBD2|TRBJ2-2|15|-|TRBV6-5
CASRGGLAATGELFF
TGTGCCAGCAGGGGGGGACTAGCGGCCACCGGGGAGCTGTTTTTT
>-|TRBJ2-7|16|-|TRBV28
CASSLYPETTNYEQYF
TGTGCCAGCAGTTTATATCCAGAGACTACCAACTACGAGCAGTACTTC
>-|TRBJ1-5|13|-|TRBV6-5
CANQQFSNQPQHF
TGTGCCAATCAACAGTTTAGCAATCAGCCCCAGCATTTT
>-|TRBJ1-4|14|-|TRBV5-1
CASSLGQGNEKLFF
TGCGCCAGCAGCTTGGGGCAGGGGAATGAAAAACTGTTTTTT
>-|TRBJ1-1|14|-|TRBV6-1
CASSEPGRGTEAFF
TGTGCCAGCAGTGAACCGGGGAGAGGCACTGAAGCTTTCTTT
>-|TRBJ2-1|16|-|TRBV5-1
CASHGGADPGYNEQFF
TGCGCCAGCCATGGGGGGGCGGACCCAGGCTACAATGAGCAGTTCTTC
>-|TRBJ1-2|13|-|TRBV28
CASSFWGRQGYTF
TGTGCCAGCAGTTTTTGGGGGCGGCAGGGCTACACCTTC
>-|TRBJ1-2|15|-|TRBV6-5
CASSYRQSLNYGYTF
TGTGCCAGCAGTTACAGGCAGAGCCTTAACTATGGCTACACCTTC
>TRBD1|TRBJ2-2|14|-|TRBV3-1/TRBV3-2
CASRPQGAVGELFF
TGTGCCAGCCGACCCCAGGGGGCGGTCGGGGAGCTGTTTTTT
>-|TRBJ1-3|12|-|TRBV3-1/TRBV3-2
CASRLGGNTIYF
TGTGCCAGCAGGTTAGGGGGGAACACCATATATTTT
>TRBD1|TRBJ2-2|13|few|TRBV7-3
CASSRDSTGELFF
TGTGCCAGCAGCCGGGACAGCACCGGGGAGCTGTTTTTT
>TRBD2|TRBJ2-4|14|-|TRBV4-2
CASSQGGGGNIQYF
TGTGCCAGCAGCCAAGGTGGCGGGGGAAACATTCAGTACTTC
>-|TRBJ2-2|14|-|TRBV4-1
CASSPQGGVGELFF
TGCGCCAGCAGCCCCCAGGGGGGCGTCGGGGAGCTGTTTTTT
>-|TRBJ1-4|12|-|TRBV6-5
CASRSTNEKLFF
TGTGCCAGCAGATCAACTAATGAAAAACTGTTTTTT
>-|TRBJ2-3|13|-|TRBV5-6
CASSLRTKPTQYF
TGTGCCAGCAGCCTACGGACTAAGCCTACGCAGTATTTT
>-|TRBJ2-1|15|-|TRBV27
CASSLVSGSYNEQFF
TGTGCCAGCAGTTTAGTTAGCGGCTCCTACAATGAGCAGTTCTTC
>-|TRBJ1-1|14|-|TRBV19
CASSIDRYGTEAFF
TGTGCCAGTAGTATCGACAGGTACGGCACTGAAGCTTTCTTT
>-|TRBJ1-1|14|-|TRBV28
CASTLRRASAEAFF
TGTGCCAGCACCCTGAGACGGGCGAGCGCTGAAGCTTTCTTT
>TRBD1|TRBJ1-1|14|-|TRBV18
CASSPVAQGAGAFF
TGTGCCAGCTCACCCGTGGCTCAGGGGGCGGGAGCTTTCTTT
>-|TRBJ1-3|14|few|TRBV5-1
CASTEGGGGNTIYF
TGCGCCAGCACCGAGGGCGGTGGTGGAAACACCATATATTTT
>-|TRBJ2-5|13|-|TRBV14
CASSQGLQETQYF
TGTGCCAGCAGCCAAGGATTGCAAGAGACCCAGTACTTC
>TRBD1|TRBJ2-1|19|-|TRBV27
CASSLGRAQGGLSYNEQFF
TGTGCCAGCAGTTTGGGCCGCGCTCAAGGGGGCCTTTCCTACAATGAGCAGTTCTTC
>TRBD1|TRBJ1-4|15|-|TRBV19
CASSMGTDFLEKLFF
TGTGCCAGTAGTATGGGGACAGACTTTTTAGAAAAACTGTTTTTT
>-|TRBJ2-7|13|-|TRBV18
CASSPRPQYEQYF
TGTGCCAGCTCACCAAGGCCGCAATACGAGCAGTACTTC
>TRBD1|TRBJ1-2|15|-|TRBV6-1
CASSETMGQRGGYTF
TGTGCCAGCAGTGAGACAATGGGACAGAGGGGGGGCTACACCTTC
>TRBD1|TRBJ1-6|16|-|TRBV27
CASSINRGLDNSPLHF
TGTGCCAGCAGTATCAACAGGGGGCTGGATAATTCACCCCTCCACTTT
>-|TRBJ2-7|13|-|TRBV6-5
CASRRGGSVEQYF
TGTGCCAGCAGAAGAGGGGGTTCAGTTGAGCAGTACTTC
>-|TRBJ1-4|13|-|TRBV10-3
CATGRGPNEKLFF
TGTGCCACCGGACGGGGGCCTAATGAAAAACTGTTTTTT
>-|TRBJ1-3|14|-|TRBV28
CASSLYRTGNTIYF
TGTGCCAGCAGTTTATATCGAACTGGAAACACCATATATTTT
>-|TRBJ2-1|11|-|TRBV7-8
CASSPAGEQFF
TGTGCCAGCAGCCCCGCAGGGGAGCAGTTCTTC
>-|TRBJ2-3|11|-|TRBV18
CASSPADTQYF
TGTGCCAGCTCACCCGCAGATACGCAGTATTTT
>TRBD1|TRBJ2-1|12|-|TRBV11-2
CASRDRGHEQFF
TGTGCCAGCAGGGACAGGGGCCATGAGCAGTTCTTC